This T cell receptor (beta chain) was captured in a study of radiation and T cells in renal cell carcinoma. Documented time point: blood 4 weeks post-SBRT, at nephrectomy. The treatment was: 15 Gy SBRT to primary tumor, nephrectomy 4 weeks later. Nephrectomy followed 15 Gy stereotactic body radiation by 4 weeks. This clone was detected once. Method: immunoSEQ multiplex PCR; TCRdb's copy keeps in-frame clones and lacks some. The table lists some 46,000 clones, around four fifths of them singletons. CDR3 length equals 16 residues. CDR1 is SGHRS and CDR2 is YFSETQ in the germline V gene. V lost 1 base to trimming and J lost 0 bases; unmatched junction nucleotides: 4.

The input for sequencing was blood, taken from a patient whose treatment included radiotherapy and nephrectomy. The sequence derives from a woman aged 70 to 79 with renal cell carcinoma. This chain uses TRBV5-1 with TRBJ2-5; 9 nucleotides align to TRBD1. CDR3 sequence (DNA): TGCGCCAGCAGCTTGTCAGGGACAGGGTACCAAGAGACCCAGTACTTC. This translates into CASSLSGTGYQETQYF.